The 26 T cell receptor beta chains presented below share a single source sample, sequenced in a study of blood T cell repertoires in COVID-19. The protocol was immunoSEQ multiplex PCR, while the TCRdb copy is restricted to in-frame clones and leaves out a portion. The table has nearly 55,000 clones, 60% to 85% seen once. The specimen was peripheral blood. Receptors originate from a human donor with active or convalescent COVID-19. The donor label of this sample is uncertain.

A remark on this clone: A read error may produce the germline difference seen at one junction end. J is TRBJ1-2 and V is TRBV7-9; 8 positions agree with TRBD1. Germline lookup yields CDR1 SEHNR and CDR2 FQNEAQ (reference sequence). The CDR3 is 14 amino acids. CDR3 residues: CASSSIQGVYDYTF. CDR3 DNA: TGTGCCAGCAGCTCAATACAGGGGGTCTATGACTACACCTTC. The full variable domain, in which reference TRBV7-9 and TRBJ1-2 provide the parts outside the CDR3, is DTGVSQNPRHKITKRGQNVTFRCDPISEHNRLYWYRQTLGQGPEFLTYFQNEAQLEKSRLLSDRFSAERPKGSFSTLEIQRTEQGDSAMYLCASSSIQGVYDYTFGSGTRLTVV.

This chain links TRBV5-1 with TRBJ1-6; D call uncertain. This CDR3 region has 14 residues. Looked up from germline, CDR1 is SGHRS and CDR2 is YFSETQ. The V end was cut by 6 bases, the J end by 8 bases, with 15 bases between. The CDR3 region is CASTHNSADSPLHF. The CDR3 bases are TGCGCCAGCACGCACAACTCTGCGGATTCACCCCTCCACTTT.

The chain combines TRBV30 with TRBJ1-2; D unclear. Germline assignment: CDR1 GTSNPN and CDR2 SVGIG (reference sequence). The CDR3 totals 13 residues. Trimming pared 0 bases from V and 0 bases from J, leaving 5 bases between. CDR3 sequence reads: CAWSVQSNYGYTF. The CDR3 bases are TGTGCCTGGAGTGTTCAATCTAACTATGGCTACACCTTC.

The chain couples TRBV7-3 to TRBJ2-3; D is perhaps TRBD2 (5 bases). CDR3 size: 15 residues. Trimming removed 2 bases from V and 0 bases from J, with 9 bases in between. Germline loops: CDR1 SGHTA, CDR2 FQGTGA. The CDR3 coding sequence is TGTGCCAGCAGCTTAGATGGAGGAAGCACAGATACGCAGTATTTT. Protein product: CASSLDGGSTDTQYF.

This clone was seen a single time. DNA for the CDR3: TGTGCTAGTGGTACGGGGGGCAATCAGCCCCAGCATTTT. Translating it yields CASGTGGNQPQHF. The chain links TRBV12-5 to TRBJ1-5; D might be TRBD1 (5 bases). Germline-derived CDR1 and CDR2 are LGHNT and FRNRAP. Trimming took off 5 bases at V and 2 bases at J, with 7 bases between the two ends. The CDR3 is 13 residues long.

This chain connects TRBV7-3 to TRBJ1-2, with D possibly matching TRBD1 (5 bases). The CDR3 runs 13 residues. Germline CDR1 SGHTA, CDR2 FQGTGA. V shed 2 bases and J shed 7 bases, with 11 bases lying between them. The CDR3 nucleotides are TGTGCCAGCAGCTTACCAGGGATGCGTGGCTACACCTTC. This gives the protein CASSLPGMRGYTF.

The chain couples TRBV2 to TRBJ2-3, with a possible D match to TRBD1 (5 bases). The CDR3 loop spans 13 amino acids. V was shortened by 7 bases and J by 6 bases, with 14 bases between the two germline ends. Germline V gives CDR1 SNHLY, CDR2 FYNNEI. The CDR3 bases are TGTGCCAGCACTTTTGCAGGGTCGGATACGCAGTATTTT. It translates to CASTFAGSDTQYF.

The chain uses TRBV25-1 and TRBJ1-2, with 11 bases fitting TRBD1. V lost 8 bases to trimming and J lost 7 bases; unmatched junction nucleotides: 12. CDR1 is MGHDK and CDR2 is SYGVNS in the germline V gene. This CDR3 contains 15 residues. This CDR3 reads CASGFRTGGVFGYTF. CDR3 DNA sequence: TGTGCCAGCGGTTTCAGGACAGGGGGCGTTTTTGGCTACACCTTC.

This clone is a singleton in its sample. This sequence joins TRBV19 and TRBJ2-1; 10 bases align to TRBD1. Germline loops: CDR1 LNHDA, CDR2 SQIVND (reference sequence). The CDR3 sequence is 15 residues long. V was pared by 5 bases and J by 8 bases, with 9 bases of the junction left unmatched. The CDR3 sequence: CASSSTGQGEDEQFF. CDR3 DNA sequence: TGTGCCAGTAGTTCCACTGGACAGGGGGAAGATGAGCAGTTCTTC.

The V and J genes are TRBV7-2 and TRBJ2-4; no clear D. This CDR3 is 15 amino acids long. Germline assignment: CDR1 SGHTA and CDR2 FQGNSA. Trimming pared 5 bases from V and 0 bases from J, leaving 11 bases between. The CDR3 sequence: CASSRDNLAKNIQYF. Written as DNA, the CDR3 is TGTGCCAGCAGCCGTGACAACCTAGCCAAAAACATTCAGTACTTC.

This clone was seen only once. The rearrangement links TRBV4-3 to TRBJ2-1, with a tentative D call TRBD1 (5 bases). Germline loops: CDR1 LGHNA, CDR2 YSLEER. V lost 4 bases, J lost 12 bases, and 16 bases lay in between. The CDR3 contains 13 residues. This chain's CDR3 is CASSLTDQGLQFF. As DNA, the CDR3 is TGCGCCAGCAGCCTGACCGACCAGGGTTTGCAGTTCTTC.

By share of the sample, this clone is medium-sized. The chain links TRBV28 to TRBJ2-7, with no clear D. The CDR3 consists of 15 residues. Germline V gene sequence: CDR1 MDHEN, CDR2 SYDVKM. The germline V and J ends were trimmed by 5 bases and 0 bases, with 14 bases remaining between them. The CDR3 DNA sequence: TGTGCCAGCAGTACTCAATCATACGGCTCCTACGAGCAGTACTTC. Protein sequence: CASSTQSYGSYEQYF.

This chain links TRBV4-1 with TRBJ1-6; D is unresolved. CDR3 length: 13 residues. CDR1 and CDR2 from the germline V gene are MGHRA and YSYEKL. V was shortened by 3 bases and J by 7 bases, with 7 bases between the two germline ends. DNA for the CDR3: TGCGCCAGCAGCCATTTAGAGAATTCACCCCTCCACTTT. Protein: CASSHLENSPLHF.

This clone was counted between two and nine times. The chain recombines TRBV7-3 with TRBJ2-1; 10 bases line up with TRBD2. V gave up 0 bases and J gave up 5 bases; unmatched junction bases: 13. Germline CDR1 SGHTA, CDR2 FQGTGA. The CDR3 totals 19 residues. In DNA form, the CDR3 reads TGTGCCAGCAGCTTAACAATCGCCCTAGCGGGAGTCGAGGACAATGAGCAGTTCTTC. This translates into CASSLTIALAGVEDNEQFF.

The chain links TRBV2 to TRBJ2-3, with 9 positions matching TRBD2. Germline-derived CDR1 and CDR2 are SNHLY and FYNNEI. The V gene end was trimmed by 7 bases and the J gene end by 14 bases; junction bases not matched to a gene: 22. The CDR3 is made up of 16 amino acids. DNA for the CDR3: TGTGCCAGCACCGGAGCCGGGACTAGCTCCTCGGGGGAGATGTATTTT. As protein: CASTGAGTSSSGEMYF.

The rearrangement links TRBV3-1 (or the pseudogene TRBV3-2) to TRBJ1-5; 7 bases align to TRBD1. CDR3 length: 13 residues. V trimming: 5 bases; J trimming: 4 bases; junction bases outside the gene matches: 2. CDR1 is LGHDT and CDR2 is YNNKEL in the germline V gene (reference sequence). In DNA form, the CDR3 reads TGTGCCAGCAGCAACAGGGGAAATCAGCCCCAGCATTTT. It yields the protein CASSNRGNQPQHF.

The chain recombines TRBV14 with TRBJ1-6; the D gene is possibly TRBD1 (6 bases). V gave up 2 bases and J gave up 10 bases, with 18 bases separating them. The length of the CDR3 is 16 residues. Germline CDR1 reads SGHDN; CDR2 reads FVKESK. CDR3 sequence (DNA): TGTGCCAGCAGCCAACTGACCGGGACACTCGACTCACCCCTCCACTTT. It codes for CASSQLTGTLDSPLHF.

In nucleotides, the CDR3 is TGCGCCAGCAGTGTGTCCGGACTAGCGAGGTACAATGAGCAGTTCTTC. This codes for CASSVSGLARYNEQFF. V and J are TRBV10-1 and TRBJ2-1; the match to TRBD2 covers 9 bases. Germline V gene data show CDR1 as WNHNN and CDR2 as SYGVQD (reference sequence). Unmatched junction bases numbered 8, after V lost 4 bases and J lost 4 bases. CDR3 length: 16 residues.

V and J are TRBV15 and TRBJ2-1; TRBD1 matches 7 bases. The J segment lost 6 bases and the V segment lost 0 bases, leaving 5 bases of the junction unmatched. The CDR3 has 15 residues. Looked up from germline, CDR1 is LNHNV and CDR2 is YYDKDF (reference sequence). The CDR3 nucleotides read TGTGCCACCAGCAGAGATAAGGGGGCCCCCAATGAGCAGTTCTTC. Translated, it gives CATSRDKGAPNEQFF.

The rearrangement links TRBV7-2 to TRBJ2-5, with D possibly matching TRBD1 (7 bases). V shed 1 base and J shed 5 bases, with 14 bases lying between them. The CDR3 covers 15 residues. Looked up from germline, CDR1 is SGHTA and CDR2 is FQGNSA. The CDR3 here is CASSLGGAGGETQYF. The DNA of the CDR3 is TGTGCCAGCAGCTTAGGAGGGGCAGGGGGGGAGACCCAGTACTTC.

The chain recombines TRBV6-5 with TRBJ2-3; 10 bases map to TRBD2. The V gene's germline CDR1 is MNHEY and CDR2 SVGAGI. The CDR3 spans 15 residues. V shed 6 bases and J 3 bases; nucleotides not matched to a gene: 6. CDR3 sequence (DNA): TGTGCCAGCAGAGGGCTAGCGGGAGTGACAGATACGCAGTATTTT. Translation: CASRGLAGVTDTQYF.

This clone has just a few counts. The gene calls are TRBV5-5 and TRBJ2-2; 7 nucleotides agree with TRBD2. The CDR3 is made up of 17 amino acids. CDR1 and CDR2 (germline): SGHKS, YYEKEE (reference sequence). The trim removed 3 bases at V and 6 bases at J, leaving 14 bases unmatched. This chain's CDR3 is CASSYLAATGGAGELFF. CDR3 DNA: TGTGCCAGCAGCTACCTAGCGGCCACTGGGGGGGCCGGGGAGCTGTTTTTT.

This clone was picked up one time. The V gene is TRBV15, the J gene TRBJ2-5; TRBD1 matches 7 bases. Looked up from germline, CDR1 is LNHNV and CDR2 is YYDKDF (reference sequence). The V and J ends lost 4 bases and 4 bases, in that order; junction bases with no gene match: 3. The CDR3 loop spans 13 amino acids. The CDR3 here is CATSIRGTETQYF. Here the CDR3 DNA reads TGTGCCACCAGCATCAGGGGGACAGAGACCCAGTACTTC. Variable domain in full (rest from reference TRBV15 and TRBJ2-5): DAMVIQNPRYQVTQFGKPVTLSCSQTLNHNVMYWYQQKSSQAPKLLFHYYDKDFNNEADTPDNFQSRRPNTSFCFLDIRSPGLGDTAMYLCATSIRGTETQYFGPGTRLLVL.

In nucleotides, the CDR3 is TGTGCCAGCAGCTCCCTCGACAGGGATCGGTATGGCTACACCTTC. Protein sequence: CASSSLDRDRYGYTF. This chain links TRBV11-3 with TRBJ1-2; 7 nucleotides match TRBD1. Unmatched junction bases numbered 10, after V lost 4 bases and J lost 5 bases. The CDR3 consists of 15 residues. Germline CDR1 reads SGHNT; CDR2 reads YENEEA.

V is TRBV2 and J is TRBJ1-4; tentative D call: TRBD1 (6 bases). This CDR3 contains 14 residues. In germline, CDR1 is SNHLY, CDR2 FYNNEI. Trimming removed 3 bases from V and 6 bases from J, with 11 bases in between. CDR3 sequence: CASSETGSHEKLFF. In DNA form, the CDR3 reads TGTGCCAGCAGTGAGACAGGCAGTCATGAAAAACTGTTTTTT.

This chain connects TRBV5-1 to TRBJ2-5, with 9 bases lining up with TRBD1. Germline lookup yields CDR1 SGHRS and CDR2 YFSETQ. There are 14 residues in the CDR3. Trimming removed 4 bases from V and 5 bases from J; junction bases left unmatched: 6. This CDR3 is CASSHGQGRETQYF. CDR3 DNA sequence: TGCGCCAGCAGCCACGGACAGGGGAGGGAGACCCAGTACTTC.